The 32 T cell receptor beta chains reported below all come from one sample, sequenced in a study of beta chain features in type 1 diabetes. Expressed TCRB transcripts were sequenced, since all the RNA that had been isolated was reverse transcribed. Here immunoSEQ multiplex PCR was the method, and the copy in TCRdb shows in-frame clones only, minus some. The sample lists about 320,000 clones; approximately 15% were seen once. The specimen sequenced was central memory CD4+ T cells from blood. The receptors stem from a young man in good health.

The chain uses TRBV29-1 and TRBJ1-2; D is unclear. Germline CDR1 and CDR2: SQVTM and ANQGSEA. Trimming removed 4 bases from V and 8 bases from J, with 14 bases in between. The CDR3 is made up of 12 amino acids. This chain's CDR3 is CSVVSYGRGYTF. The CDR3 nucleotides are TGCAGCGTTGTTTCTTACGGTCGCGGCTACACCTTC.

A few counts support this clone. The genes are TRBV9 and TRBJ2-5; 13 positions match TRBD2. Trimming cost V 4 bases and J 3 bases; bases outside gene matches: 3. This CDR3 is 15 amino acids long. Germline V CDR1 and CDR2: SGDLS, YYNGEE. In DNA, the CDR3 is TGTGCCAGCAGCCCCGGACTAGCGGGAGAAGAGACCCAGTACTTC. This gives the protein CASSPGLAGEETQYF.

The V gene is TRBV7-2, the J gene TRBJ2-5; the match to TRBD2 covers 8 bases. CDR1 is SGHTA and CDR2 is FQGNSA in the germline V gene. The V segment lost 5 bases and the J segment 4 bases; nucleotides outside the gene matches: 12. There are 16 residues in the CDR3. Here the CDR3 DNA reads TGTGCCAGCAGCCCCAGGGGCGGGAGGTTGGGAGAGACCCAGTACTTC. As protein: CASSPRGGRLGETQYF.

The chain joins TRBV7-3 to TRBJ2-1; D uncertain. Germline CDR1 reads SGHTA; CDR2 reads FQGTGA. Trimming pared 5 bases from V and 7 bases from J, leaving 12 bases between. CDR3 length: 13 residues. Here the CDR3 DNA reads TGTGCCAGCAGCCTCGATTATGATAATGAGCAGTTCTTC. Protein sequence: CASSLDYDNEQFF.

This chain joins TRBV5-1 and TRBJ2-7; the D gene is possibly TRBD2 (5 bases). V was trimmed by 2 bases and J by 6 bases, leaving 21 bases between them. This CDR3 has 16 residues. Germline CDR1 SGHRS, CDR2 YFSETQ. As DNA, the CDR3 is TGCGCCAGCAGCTTAACCCCCCAGACGGGGTTTAGCGAGCAGTACTTC. It yields the protein CASSLTPQTGFSEQYF.

The chain joins TRBV7-6 to TRBJ2-2, with TRBD2 identical over 10 bases. This CDR3 spans 19 amino acids. The germline V gene encodes CDR1 SGHVS and CDR2 FNYEAQ. After removal of 1 base from V and 0 bases from J, the junction contained 8 bases not matched to a gene. CDR3 DNA: TGTGCCAGCAGCTTAGGACAAGCGGGAGGGAACGCGAACACCGGGGAGCTGTTTTTT. It specifies CASSLGQAGGNANTGELFF.

The chain carries TRBV9 and TRBJ2-5; a possible D gene is TRBD1 (6 bases). V shed 0 bases and J shed 9 bases, with 18 bases lying between them. CDR3 size: 15 residues. Germline CDR1 is SGDLS and CDR2 is YYNGEE. The CDR3 DNA follows: TGTGCCAGCAGCGTAGATGGGGGCCGCAATCGGGCCCAGTACTTC. Encoded protein: CASSVDGGRNRAQYF. The whole variable domain, filled in from reference TRBV9 and TRBJ2-5, reads DSGVTQTPKHLITATGQRVTLRCSPRSGDLSVYWYQQSLDQGLQFLIQYYNGEERAKGNILERFSAQQFPDLHSELNLSSLELGDSALYFCASSVDGGRNRAQYFGPGTRLLVL.

The rearrangement links TRBV5-4 to TRBJ2-3; no clear D gene. CDR3 size: 12 residues. The V and J ends lost 3 bases and 8 bases respectively, with 10 bases between them. Germline V CDR1 and CDR2: SGHNT, YYREEE (reference sequence). The CDR3 protein is CASSSDPGTQYF. CDR3 coding DNA: TGTGCCAGCAGCTCCGACCCGGGTACGCAGTATTTT.

V and J are TRBV7-8 and TRBJ2-3; unclear D gene. This CDR3 has 14 residues. Germline-derived CDR1 and CDR2 are SGHVS and FQNEAQ. V was cut by 1 base and J by 6 bases, with 11 bases left in between. CDR3 DNA: TGTGCCAGCAGCTTAGTGGGAAGCTCGGATACGCAGTATTTT. Encoded protein: CASSLVGSSDTQYF.

This chain connects TRBV6-1 to TRBJ2-5; D is undetermined. Per the germline V gene, CDR1 is MNHNS and CDR2 is SASEGT. The CDR3 is made up of 14 amino acids. V was trimmed by 5 bases and J by 1 base, leaving 11 bases between them. This CDR3 is CASSSGLLQETQYF. The CDR3 nucleotides read TGTGCCAGCAGTTCTGGGCTACTCCAAGAGACCCAGTACTTC.

There are many counts of this clone. The chain combines TRBV29-1 with TRBJ1-2; D ambiguous. The CDR3 totals 10 residues. Germline CDR1 reads SQVTM; CDR2 reads ANQGSEA. V lost 5 bases and J 3 bases, leaving 4 bases between the germline ends. The CDR3: CSVLHYGYTF. CDR3 DNA sequence: TGCAGCGTTCTACACTATGGCTACACCTTC.

This chain links TRBV5-1 with TRBJ2-1; D might be TRBD1 (6 bases). CDR1 SGHRS and CDR2 YFSETQ come from the germline V gene. The ends were cut back, 0 bases at V and 5 bases at J, with 12 bases in the middle. The CDR3 has 15 residues. CDR3 region: CASSLVGQGNNEQFF. In nucleotides, the CDR3 is TGCGCCAGCAGCTTGGTTGGCCAGGGGAACAATGAGCAGTTCTTC.

The V gene is TRBV10-3, the J gene TRBJ2-3, with TRBD2 identical over 13 bases. The CDR3 extends over 16 amino acids. After removal of 6 bases from V and 3 bases from J, the junction contained 6 bases not matched to a gene. The V gene's germline CDR1 is ENHRY and CDR2 SYGVKD. CDR3 residues: CAIRRTSGGGTDTQYF. CDR3 coding DNA: TGTGCCATCAGGAGGACTAGCGGGGGTGGGACAGATACGCAGTATTTT.

V is TRBV7-2 and J is TRBJ1-3; TRBD1 agrees at 10 bases. Germline CDR1 reads SGHTA; CDR2 reads FQGNSA. The V gene end was trimmed by 2 bases and the J gene end by 3 bases; junction bases not matched to a gene: 7. CDR3 length: 17 residues. Written as DNA, the CDR3 is TGTGCCAGCAGCTTACTTTTGGGACAGGGGTATGGAAACACCATATATTTT. Protein sequence: CASSLLLGQGYGNTIYF.

This clone was found a few times. The chain couples TRBV5-1 to TRBJ2-3; no firm D call. The CDR3 has 15 amino acids. Between the trimmed V and J ends, which lost 0 bases and 2 bases, there was a span of 10 bases. Germline CDR1 SGHRS, CDR2 YFSETQ. The CDR3, as DNA: TGCGCCAGCAGCTTGGTCTCTGGGGTCACAGATACGCAGTATTTT. Translating it yields CASSLVSGVTDTQYF.

The chain recombines TRBV29-1 with TRBJ2-1; no clear D gene. From germline, CDR1 is SQVTM and CDR2 ANQGSEA. V gave up 0 bases and J gave up 7 bases, with 10 bases separating them. The CDR3 is 13 amino acids. CDR3 region: CSVEDRRLNEQFF. The CDR3 DNA sequence: TGCAGCGTTGAAGATCGACGGCTGAATGAGCAGTTCTTC.

The gene calls are TRBV15 and TRBJ2-1, with TRBD2 matching over 9 bases. Germline-derived CDR1 and CDR2 are LNHNV and YYDKDF (reference sequence). V shed 5 bases, J shed 9 bases, and the junction held 23 bases outside the gene matches. The CDR3 consists of 19 residues. This CDR3 reads CATSDNFGRAGGRGGEQFF. CDR3 DNA: TGTGCCACCAGCGACAATTTTGGAAGAGCGGGGGGCCGGGGTGGTGAGCAGTTCTTC.

The rearrangement uses TRBV7-2 and TRBJ2-5; 9 bases map to TRBD2. Looked up from germline, CDR1 is SGHTA and CDR2 is FQGNSA. Trimming cost V 1 base and J 6 bases; bases outside gene matches: 15. CDR3 size: 18 residues. The CDR3 DNA sequence: TGTGCCAGCAGCTTAGAGCTAGCGGGGCTAACATTCAGTCAGACCCAGTACTTC. The encoded protein is CASSLELAGLTFSQTQYF.

This clone was seen a few times. V usage is TRBV2 and J usage is TRBJ1-1; D ambiguous. From germline, CDR1 is SNHLY and CDR2 FYNNEI. The CDR3 has 17 amino acids. Trimming took off 4 bases at V and 0 bases at J, with 18 bases between the two ends. Here the CDR3 reads CASSVVPQRGMNTEAFF. CDR3 nucleotides: TGTGCCAGCAGTGTTGTCCCCCAGCGGGGAATGAACACTGAAGCTTTCTTT.

This clone was detected only a few times. The chain carries TRBV5-4 and TRBJ1-1; 8 bases map to TRBD1. The CDR3 has 16 residues. J lost 3 bases, V lost 4 bases, and 11 bases had no gene match. Germline V gene lookup returns CDR1 SGHNT and CDR2 YYREEE (reference sequence). CDR3 coding DNA: TGTGCCAGCAGCCAAGACTTCAGGGGGCTCGACACTGAAGCTTTCTTT. Residues: CASSQDFRGLDTEAFF.

This chain uses TRBV10-3 with TRBJ1-2, with 7 bases identical to TRBD1. Losses at the gene ends were 11 bases for V and 4 bases for J; bases not matched to a gene: 7. This CDR3 has 12 residues. In germline, CDR1 is ENHRY, CDR2 SYGVKD. Written as DNA, the CDR3 is TGTGCCTCACACAGGGGCCTCTATGGCTACACCTTC. Translation gives CASHRGLYGYTF.

This clone showed up just a few times. The chain joins TRBV7-2 to TRBJ2-1; TRBD2 matches at 8 bases. Germline CDR1 SGHTA, CDR2 FQGNSA. CDR3 length: 15 amino acids. With V trimmed by 5 bases and J by 4 bases, 7 bases remained unmatched. In DNA, the CDR3 is TGTGCCAGCAGCATGAGCGGGAGTGGGTACAATGAGCAGTTCTTC. Amino acids: CASSMSGSGYNEQFF.

The chain is built from TRBV4-3 and TRBJ1-2, with D perhaps TRBD1 (6 bases). V was pared by 0 bases and J by 3 bases, with 14 bases between. The CDR3 runs 16 residues. CDR1 LGHNA and CDR2 YSLEER come from the germline V gene. CDR3 bases: TGCGCCAGCAGCCAAGAGAGGGGGGCCATGGACTATGGCTACACCTTC. This encodes CASSQERGAMDYGYTF.

V and J are TRBV5-4 and TRBJ1-6; TRBD1 agrees at 7 bases. The CDR3 contains 15 residues. From germline, CDR1 is SGHNT and CDR2 YYREEE (reference sequence). Unmatched junction bases numbered 8, after V lost 4 bases and J lost 7 bases. The CDR3, as DNA: TGTGCCAGCAGCAAAACCGGGACAGTCAATTCACCCCTCCACTTT. The encoded protein is CASSKTGTVNSPLHF.

This clone was counted at least ten times. Additional DNA sequences in this sample encode the identical CDR3. The chain is built from TRBV2 and TRBJ1-2, with unresolved D. Trimming removed 4 bases at V and 7 bases at J, with 10 bases between. The CDR3 runs to 12 residues. The V gene's germline CDR1 is SNHLY and CDR2 FYNNEI. The CDR3 region is CASSGQLGGYTF. As DNA, the CDR3 is TGTGCCAGCAGTGGACAACTCGGTGGCTACACCTTC.

There are a few counts of this clone. This chain links TRBV27 with TRBJ1-5; TRBD1 agrees at 7 bases. Germline V lookup: CDR1 MNHEY, CDR2 SMNVEV (reference sequence). The CDR3 spans 15 residues. The J segment lost 4 bases and the V segment lost 7 bases, leaving 10 bases of the junction unmatched. DNA of the CDR3: TGTGCCAGCACCGGGGGACAGACCATAAATCAGCCCCAGCATTTT. It specifies CASTGGQTINQPQHF.

V is TRBV6-1 and J is TRBJ1-2; TRBD1 is a possible D gene (6 bases). V was clipped by 6 bases and J by 2 bases, with 10 bases between them. The CDR3 runs to 13 residues. The germline gives CDR1 MNHNS, CDR2 SASEGT. The CDR3: CASSPQGNYGYTF. DNA for the CDR3: TGTGCCAGCAGCCCTCAGGGGAACTATGGCTACACCTTC.

This clone was seen only a few times. A read error may explain this, as a much larger clone is one base away. The V gene is TRBV11-3, the J gene TRBJ1-4; 10 bases are a match to TRBD1. This CDR3 spans 14 amino acids. Per the germline V gene, CDR1 is SGHNT and CDR2 is YENEEA. J was trimmed by 6 bases and V by 5 bases; bases with no gene match: 3. This CDR3 is CASSPGTGDEKLFF. In DNA, the CDR3 is TGTGCCAGCAGCCCCGGGACAGGGGATGAAAAACTGTTTTTT. The full variable domain, completed using reference TRBV11-3 and TRBJ1-4, is EAGVVQSPRYKIIEKKQPVAFWCNPISGHNTLYWYLQNLGQGPELLIRYENEEAVDDSQLPKDRFSAERLKGVDSTLKIQPAELGDSAVYLCASSPGTGDEKLFFGSGTQLSVL.

The chain is built from TRBV10-1 and TRBJ2-5; D perhaps matches TRBD2 (6 bases). The V end lost 2 bases, the J end lost 5 bases, and 18 bases lay between the germline ends. Per germline, CDR1 WNHNN and CDR2 SYGVQD (reference sequence). The CDR3 sequence is 16 residues long. The CDR3 loop reads CASSENLARGMETQYF. The CDR3 nucleotides are TGCGCCAGCAGTGAGAATCTAGCCCGGGGGATGGAGACCCAGTACTTC.

This clone was detected ten times or more. This chain uses TRBV9 with TRBJ2-1; 10 nucleotides align to TRBD2. Trimming at V came to 0 bases and at J to 2 bases, leaving 5 bases not matched to a gene. There are 17 residues in the CDR3. Germline CDR1 is SGDLS and CDR2 is YYNGEE. The CDR3 is CASSVGAGTSAYNEQFF. CDR3 in DNA: TGTGCCAGCAGCGTAGGGGCCGGGACTAGCGCCTACAATGAGCAGTTCTTC.

In this sample, this clone turned up a few times. The chain joins TRBV7-2 to TRBJ1-4; D remains ambiguous. In germline, CDR1 is SGHTA, CDR2 FQGNSA. Trimming took 3 bases from V and 7 from J, leaving 6 bases between them. There are 12 residues in the CDR3. The CDR3 DNA follows: TGTGCCAGCAGCTTGGTCGGTGAAAAACTGTTTTTT. As protein: CASSLVGEKLFF.

The genes are TRBV7-3 and TRBJ2-3; tentative D call: TRBD2 (5 bases). CDR1 is SGHTA and CDR2 is FQGTGA in the germline V gene. Trimming left V 0 bases short and J 4 bases short, with 8 bases between. This CDR3 is built from 14 residues. The CDR3 here is CASSLTRGSDTQYF. CDR3 nucleotides: TGTGCCAGCAGCTTAACTAGAGGGTCAGATACGCAGTATTTT.